This TCR beta chain is from a study of control samples from healthy donors and cancer patients. Assay: immunoSEQ multiplex PCR; the TCRdb copy retains only in-frame clones and omits some. Among under 100,000 clones, approximately 93% were seen once, and the ten largest hold about 1.5%. Trimming took 10 bases from V and 4 from J, leaving 13 bases between them. Germline loops: CDR1 ENHRY, CDR2 SYGVKD. The CDR3 length is 12 residues. This TCR was sampled from a woman aged 30 to 39 in good health. The sample comprised blood. The rearrangement joins TRBV10-3 to TRBJ1-2; weak D call: TRBD1 (5 bases). In DNA form, the CDR3 reads TGTGCCACGGGGACGGAATTCTATGGCTACACCTTC. Translation gives CATGTEFYGYTF.